The present T cell receptor beta chain was sequenced within a study of OX40 agonist ivuxolimab in advanced cancers. Looking at the study overall: All patients had ivuxolimab intravenously every 2 weeks at 0.01 to 10 mg/kg. Partial response was recorded in three patients: one hepatocellular carcinoma and two cutaneous melanoma cases.

Clones were sequenced by immunoSEQ multiplex PCR, and TCRdb holds only the in-frame ones, with some missing. In the table there are about 25,000 clones, over 70% of which are singletons. Germline lookup yields CDR1 ENHRY and CDR2 SYGVKD. This CDR3 contains 13 residues. Trimming left V 4 bases short and J 1 base short, with 8 bases between. Blood sampling took place at baseline, cycle 4 day 1, and cycle 7 day 1. The receptor comes from an adult with an advanced solid tumor such as melanoma, head and neck, liver or kidney cancer. V is TRBV10-3 and J is TRBJ2-7; tentatively, D is TRBD1 (5 bases). The material sequenced was CD4+ or CD8+ T cells sorted from blood, taken in a trial of the OX40 agonist ivuxolimab. The CDR3 sequence is CAISGQGSYEQYF. CDR3 nucleotides: TGTGCCATCAGTGGCCAGGGTTCCTACGAGCAGTACTTC.